The rows below give T cell receptor beta chains drawn from one sample of a study of cytomegalovirus exposure and HLA in healthy donors. Measured with immunoSEQ multiplex PCR; TCRdb has only the in-frame clones, and not every one. The sample lists approximately 150,000 clones, 82% seen once, with less than 3% in the top ten. The material sequenced was PBMCs. The receptors were gathered from a male donor in good health and CMV-seronegative. Both conserved end residues are part of each CDR3. D genes are given only for firm matches. Rows give clone size only sometimes, using once, few, many, or a class for an expanded clone.

clone_size	d_call	v_call	j_call	cdr3_length	cdr3_aa	cdr3_nt
-	TRBD1	TRBV5-1	TRBJ1-1	13	CASSLWGQAEAFF	TGCGCCAGCAGCCTTTGGGGACAGGCTGAAGCTTTCTTT
-	TRBD2	TRBV5-1	TRBJ2-7	13	CASSLDLAGEQYF	TGCGCCAGCAGCTTGGATCTAGCGGGAGAGCAGTACTTC
-	TRBD2	TRBV4-2	TRBJ2-3	18	CASSQEGWEREEGDTQYF	TGTGCCAGCAGCCAAGAAGGTTGGGAGCGGGAGGAAGGAGATACGCAGTATTTT
once	TRBD2	TRBV7-2	TRBJ2-1	16	CASSPVTGGSYNEQFF	TGTGCCAGCAGCCCTGTAACGGGAGGATCCTACAATGAGCAGTTCTTC
-	-	TRBV13	TRBJ1-4	14	CASSGREKNEKLFF	TGTGCCAGCAGCGGCCGGGAAAAAAATGAAAAACTGTTTTTT
-	TRBD1	TRBV28	TRBJ1-1	12	CASRGMNTEAFF	TGTGCCTCCAGGGGGATGAACACTGAAGCTTTCTTT
-	-	TRBV7-2	TRBJ2-1	15	CASSPGGTNYNEQFF	TGTGCCAGCAGCCCCGGCGGGACCAACTACAATGAGCAGTTCTTC
-	TRBD1	TRBV30	TRBJ2-7	15	CAWSFQGAGRYEQYF	TGTGCCTGGAGTTTCCAGGGGGCAGGCCGCTACGAGCAGTACTTC
-	-	TRBV2	TRBJ1-2	14	CASSDEATGVGYTF	TGTGCCAGCAGTGATGAAGCGACCGGGGTAGGCTACACCTTC
-	TRBD2	TRBV10-2	TRBJ2-3	14	CATKGGRSTDTQYF	TGCGCCACAAAAGGCGGGAGGTCGACAGATACGCAGTATTTT
-	TRBD2	TRBV19	TRBJ2-7	15	CASSTAGGPWGEQYF	TGTGCCAGTAGTACCGCGGGAGGGCCCTGGGGCGAGCAGTACTTC
-	TRBD1	TRBV19	TRBJ1-5	15	CASRMTGGGHQPQHF	TGTGCCAGTAGGATGACAGGGGGTGGTCATCAGCCCCAGCATTTT
-	-	TRBV27	TRBJ2-1	11	CAVRGFGEQFF	TGTGCCGTGAGAGGGTTCGGTGAGCAGTTCTTC
-	TRBD2	TRBV7-2	TRBJ2-3	14	CASSLGLAGDPQYF	TGTGCCAGCAGCTTAGGCCTAGCGGGAGACCCGCAGTATTTT
-	TRBD1	TRBV5-1	TRBJ1-3	15	CASSLQGGAGNTIYF	TGCGCCAGCAGCCTCCAGGGGGGAGCTGGAAACACCATATATTTT
-	-	TRBV15	TRBJ1-5	14	CATTIEGYNQPQHF	TGTGCCACCACGATCGAGGGTTACAATCAGCCCCAGCATTTT
-	TRBD2	TRBV14	TRBJ2-7	15	CASSPNGGRDYEQYF	TGTGCCAGCAGTCCCAACGGGGGGAGAGACTACGAGCAGTACTTC
-	-	TRBV4-1	TRBJ1-5	15	CASSSQGKSNQPQHF	TGCGCCAGCAGCTCCCAGGGTAAGAGCAATCAGCCCCAGCATTTT
-	TRBD1	TRBV6-6	TRBJ1-3	16	CASSSDRGQNGNTIYF	TGTGCCAGCAGTTCGGACAGGGGGCAGAATGGAAACACCATATATTTT
-	-	TRBV30	TRBJ2-4	14	CAWSVSGADHIQYF	TGTGCCTGGAGTGTAAGTGGGGCTGATCACATTCAGTACTTC
once	-	TRBV29-1	TRBJ2-7	13	CSVGTLRGYEQYF	TGCAGCGTTGGGACCCTTCGGGGCTACGAGCAGTACTTC
-	TRBD2	TRBV27	TRBJ2-1	16	CASSRVLAGGPNEQFF	TGTGCCAGCAGTCGGGTCCTAGCGGGAGGCCCCAATGAGCAGTTCTTC
once	TRBD2	TRBV5-1	TRBJ2-5	15	CASSLAGRGRETQYF	TGCGCCAGCAGCTTGGCCGGGAGGGGTCGAGAGACCCAGTACTTC
once	-	TRBV30	TRBJ2-3	12	CAWTGVGDTQYF	TGTGCCTGGACGGGTGTAGGAGATACGCAGTATTTT
-	-	TRBV18	TRBJ2-3	13	CASSQITFDTQYF	TGTGCCAGCTCACAAATTACATTTGATACGCAGTATTTT
-	TRBD2	TRBV5-1	TRBJ2-2	14	CASSPQRETGELFF	TGCGCCAGCAGCCCCCAGCGGGAGACCGGGGAGCTGTTTTTT
-	-	TRBV15	TRBJ2-3	14	CATSSQIPTDTQYF	TGTGCCACCAGCAGCCAAATCCCCACAGATACGCAGTATTTT
few	-	TRBV9	TRBJ2-3	14	CASSVVQGTDTQYF	TGTGCCAGCAGCGTAGTTCAGGGCACAGATACGCAGTATTTT
-	TRBD2	TRBV4-1	TRBJ2-7	17	CASSQVGLAGNSYEQYF	TGCGCCAGCAGCCAAGTCGGGCTAGCGGGAAACTCCTACGAGCAGTACTTC
once	TRBD2	TRBV19	TRBJ2-4	17	CASRPSLREGLGNIQYF	TGTGCCAGTAGGCCCTCCCTACGGGAGGGCCTTGGAAACATTCAGTACTTC
-	-	TRBV6-1	TRBJ1-4	15	CASSERQGAIEKLFF	TGTGCCAGCAGTGAACGGCAGGGCGCTATCGAAAAACTGTTTTTT
-	-	TRBV7-9	TRBJ2-7	16	CASSLLADSRFGGQYF	TGTGCCAGCAGCTTATTGGCCGACAGTCGTTTTGGCGGGCAGTACTTC
-	TRBD2	TRBV28	TRBJ2-1	16	CASSLDVTSGNNEQFF	TGTGCCAGCAGCCTAGACGTGACTAGCGGGAACAATGAGCAGTTCTTC
few	-	TRBV11-3	TRBJ2-4	13	CASSFPGENIQYF	TGTGCCAGCAGCTTCCCCGGAGAAAACATTCAGTACTTC
-	-	TRBV4-1	TRBJ1-5	17	CASSLMGAPRGNQPQHF	TGCGCCAGCAGCCTAATGGGGGCCCCACGGGGCAATCAGCCCCAGCATTTT
-	TRBD2	TRBV4-3	TRBJ2-3	15	CASSQGSGRTDTQYF	TGCGCCAGCAGCCAGGGTAGCGGGCGGACAGATACGCAGTATTTT
-	TRBD2	TRBV13	TRBJ2-7	17	CASSLGHSGSSSYEQYF	TGTGCCAGCAGCTTAGGCCATAGCGGGTCTAGCTCCTACGAGCAGTACTTC
-	TRBD1	TRBV7-6	TRBJ2-6	17	CASSLASGGYGANVLTF	TGTGCCAGCAGCTTAGCGTCAGGGGGCTATGGGGCCAACGTCCTGACTTTC
-	-	TRBV10-3	TRBJ2-7	17	CAISESLDRYLPNEQYF	TGTGCCATCAGTGAGTCCCTAGACAGGTACCTTCCTAACGAGCAGTACTTC
-	-	TRBV6-6	TRBJ2-1	14	CASSPLSSYNEQFF	TGTGCCAGCAGCCCCCTAAGCTCCTACAATGAGCAGTTCTTC
-	-	TRBV7-2	TRBJ2-5	13	CASGRTPQETQYF	TGTGCCAGCGGTCGGACACCTCAAGAGACCCAGTACTTC
-	TRBD2	TRBV5-5	TRBJ2-7	14	CASSTLAGGYEQYF	TGTGCCAGCAGCACACTAGCGGGAGGGTACGAGCAGTACTTC
-	TRBD2	TRBV7-9	TRBJ2-1	15	CASSPRLAGYNEQFF	TGTGCCAGCAGCCCGCGACTAGCGGGGTACAATGAGCAGTTCTTC
few	-	TRBV25-1	TRBJ1-1	16	CASSWGAGVMNTEAFF	TGTGCCAGCAGTTGGGGTGCAGGGGTAATGAACACTGAAGCTTTCTTT